These 31 T cell receptor beta chains were all obtained from the same sample, sequenced in a study of T cell repertoires in cytomegalovirus infection. For these receptors, no antigen is known. TCRdb reprocessed the reads with MiXCR, giving one entry per CDR3 protein. Among about 900,000 distinct CDR3 sequences listed, around a third were seen once. The material sequenced was cultured CD8+ T cells from PBMCs, taken from culture after CMV antigen stimulation. Receptors were obtained from a human donor in good health (CMV status not recorded). Some clones in this sample may be carry-over from other donors' samples.

This clonotype was seen ten or more times. At one end the junction does not follow the germline gene, possibly because of a read error. The genes are TRBV7-7 and TRBJ2-2; the match to TRBD1 covers 10 bases. The CDR3 is 16 residues long. The V gene's germline CDR1 is SSHAT and CDR2 FNYEAQ (reference sequence). CDR3: CASSLVTGGSTGELFF. The CDR3 DNA sequence: TGTGCTAGCAGCTTAGTGACAGGGGGCAGCACCGGGGAGCTGTTTTTT.

The rearrangement links TRBV27 to TRBJ1-5; maybe TRBD1 (6 bases). The V end was cut by 5 bases, the J end by 1 base, with 15 bases between. Germline loops: CDR1 MNHEY, CDR2 SMNVEV (reference sequence). The CDR3 has 16 amino acids. CDR3 DNA: TGTGCCAGCAGTGATACAGGGACAATGAGCAATCAGCCCCAGCATTTT. Translated, it gives CASSDTGTMSNQPQHF.

The gene calls are TRBV27 and TRBJ1-5; D may be TRBD1 (5 bases). The CDR3 runs to 15 residues. V was shortened by 2 bases and J by 4 bases, with 12 bases between the two germline ends. CDR1 and CDR2 (germline): MNHEY, SMNVEV (reference sequence). The CDR3 region is CASSLKGNRNQPQHF. The DNA for the CDR3 is TGTGCCAGCAGTTTAAAAGGGAACAGGAATCAGCCCCAGCATTTT.

This rearrangement joins TRBV5-1 to TRBJ1-6; D is unresolved. This CDR3 region has 15 residues. Trimming pared 4 bases from V and 4 bases from J, leaving 12 bases between. Germline CDR1 reads SGHRS; CDR2 reads YFSETQ. In nucleotides, the CDR3 is TGCGCCAGCAGCCCCCGAGGAGAGTATAATTCACCCCTCCACTTT. Translating it yields CASSPRGEYNSPLHF. The full variable domain, its missing parts supplied by reference TRBV5-1 and TRBJ1-6, is KAGVTQTPRYLIKTRGQQVTLSCSPISGHRSVSWYQQTPGQGLQFLFEYFSETQRNKGNFPGRFSGRQFSNSRSEMNVSTLELGDSALYLCASSPRGEYNSPLHFGNGTRLTVT.

This chain joins TRBV6-5 and TRBJ2-5; TRBD1 matches 8 bases. J lost 0 bases, V lost 2 bases, and 2 bases had no gene match. The CDR3 is 15 residues long. Per the germline V gene, CDR1 is MNHEY and CDR2 is SVGAGI. This CDR3 is CASSYPTGDQETQYF. Written as DNA, the CDR3 is TGTGCCAGCAGTTACCCGACAGGGGACCAAGAGACCCAGTACTTC.

This clonotype was observed a handful of times. This rearrangement joins TRBV7-9 to TRBJ2-2, with D hard to call. The V and J ends lost 0 bases and 5 bases respectively, with 7 bases between them. CDR1 is SEHNR and CDR2 is FQNEAQ in the germline V gene (reference sequence). The CDR3 has 14 amino acids. CDR3 protein: CASSLAPETGELFF. The CDR3 bases are TGTGCCAGCAGCTTAGCCCCCGAAACCGGGGAGCTGTTTTTT.

This clonotype has more than one count but fewer than ten. V gene TRBV5-6 combines with J gene TRBJ1-1; D is perhaps TRBD1 (5 bases). CDR1 is SGHDT, CDR2 YYEEEE, per germline. CDR3 length: 17 amino acids. Trimming removed 1 base from V and 5 bases from J, with 21 bases in between. The CDR3 sequence is CASSLRVRERGRTEAFF. Written as DNA, the CDR3 is TGTGCCAGCAGCTTGCGGGTCAGGGAAAGAGGGAGGACTGAAGCTTTCTTT.

V is TRBV12-3 or TRBV12-4 and J is TRBJ1-2; D is unclear. V shed 3 bases and J shed 4 bases, with 9 bases lying between them. CDR3 size: 13 residues. For the CDR3, the DNA is TGTGCCAGCAGTTTGGTGGCTTCCTATGGCTACACCTTC. It specifies CASSLVASYGYTF.

This clonotype was counted a single time. V usage is TRBV7-9 and J usage is TRBJ1-4, with a tentative D call TRBD1 (6 bases). Germline V gene sequence: CDR1 SEHNR, CDR2 FQNEAQ (reference sequence). This CDR3 has 15 residues. The germline V and J ends were trimmed by 3 bases and 5 bases, with 13 bases remaining between them. The CDR3 region is CASSLPKGGNEKLFF. In DNA form, the CDR3 reads TGTGCCAGCAGCTTGCCGAAGGGGGGCAATGAAAAACTGTTTTTT.

This clonotype was seen only a few times. J is TRBJ2-6 and V is TRBV29-1; 7 positions agree with TRBD1. The CDR3 extends over 18 amino acids. Trimming at V came to 4 bases and at J to 0 bases, leaving 12 bases not matched to a gene. Germline V gene data show CDR1 as SQVTM and CDR2 as ANQGSEA. The CDR3 reads CSVVAGGQKNSGANVLTF. The CDR3 DNA is TGCAGCGTTGTGGCTGGGGGACAGAAGAACTCTGGGGCCAACGTCCTGACTTTC.

The table lists this clonotype with a few counts. This chain joins TRBV7-9 and TRBJ2-1, with D uncertain. Trimming cost V 6 bases and J 9 bases, with 18 bases left between them. The CDR3 covers 14 residues. Germline values: CDR1 SEHNR, CDR2 FQNEAQ (reference sequence). In nucleotides, the CDR3 is TGTGCCAGCAGACAAACCGACCCGCTGCCTGAGCAGTTCTTC. As protein: CASRQTDPLPEQFF.

This clonotype has a handful of counts. The chain joins TRBV7-8 to TRBJ1-4; D gene ambiguous. V was trimmed by 1 base and J by 16 bases, leaving 13 bases between them. This CDR3 is built from 12 residues. Germline V gene sequence: CDR1 SGHVS, CDR2 FQNEAQ. CDR3 in amino acids: CASSLVASSKFF. CDR3 DNA: TGTGCCAGCAGCTTAGTTGCCTCCTCTAAGTTTTTT.

The chain joins TRBV27 to TRBJ1-5; D unresolved. The ends were cut back, 4 bases at V and 7 bases at J, with 11 bases in the middle. The V gene's germline CDR1 is MNHEY and CDR2 SMNVEV (reference sequence). CDR3 length equals 13 residues. The CDR3 spells CASSSQVEQPQHF. The CDR3 DNA sequence: TGTGCCAGCAGTTCTCAAGTGGAACAGCCCCAGCATTTT.

The chain employs TRBV7-6 and TRBJ2-5; D remains ambiguous. V lost 5 bases and J 1 base, leaving 14 bases between the germline ends. The CDR3 totals 15 residues. Germline V gene lookup returns CDR1 SGHVS and CDR2 FNYEAQ. The CDR3 DNA is TGTGCCAGCAGCCCCGGTCTTTGGGTCCAAGAGACCCAGTACTTC. It encodes CASSPGLWVQETQYF. The variable domain in full, completed from reference TRBV7-6 and TRBJ2-5, reads GAGVSQSPRYKVTKRGQDVALRCDPISGHVSLYWYRQALGQGPEFLTYFNYEAQQDKSGLPNDRFSAERPEGSISTLTIQRTEQRDSAMYRCASSPGLWVQETQYFGPGTRLLVL.

The gene calls are TRBV20-1 and TRBJ2-3; 11 nucleotides align to TRBD2. Germline CDR1 and CDR2: DFQATT and SNEGSKA (reference sequence). The CDR3 length is 15 residues. V shed 3 bases and J 5 bases; nucleotides not matched to a gene: 7. CDR3 amino acids: CSARETSGDRDTQYF. The CDR3 DNA follows: TGCAGTGCTAGGGAGACTAGCGGGGACCGAGATACGCAGTATTTT.

This CDR3 is CASSGRGDSGNTIYF. The DNA for the CDR3 is TGTGCCAGCAGCGGTCGGGGCGACTCTGGAAACACCATATATTTT. The chain joins TRBV5-6 to TRBJ1-3; tentatively, D is TRBD1 (5 bases). This CDR3 spans 15 amino acids. Trimming pared 4 bases from V and 0 bases from J, leaving 11 bases between. In germline, CDR1 is SGHDT, CDR2 YYEEEE.

The rearrangement links TRBV6-5 to TRBJ2-7; no clear D. Germline V gene data show CDR1 as MNHEY and CDR2 as SVGAGI. The CDR3 length is 11 residues. V shed 1 base and J shed 6 bases, with 4 bases lying between them. The CDR3 sequence: CASSYYFEQYF. DNA for the CDR3: TGTGCCAGCAGTTACTATTTCGAGCAGTACTTC.

This clonotype was counted a few times. The chain has TRBV4-1 and TRBJ2-5; TRBD2 matches 9 bases. The V and J ends lost 1 base and 7 bases, in that order; junction bases with no gene match: 7. This CDR3 contains 15 residues. In germline, CDR1 is MGHRA, CDR2 YSYEKL. Here the CDR3 DNA reads TGCGCCAGCAGCCAAGGGCTAGCGGGGCTCGGGACCCAGTACTTC. It encodes CASSQGLAGLGTQYF.

V and J are TRBV4-1 and TRBJ1-1; weak D call: TRBD1 (6 bases). CDR3 size: 13 residues. V lost 7 bases and J lost 4, with 13 bases in between. The V gene's germline CDR1 is MGHRA and CDR2 YSYEKL. The CDR3 loop is CASTHRESTEAFF. CDR3 in DNA: TGCGCCAGCACCCACAGGGAAAGCACTGAAGCTTTCTTT.

The chain links TRBV12-3 or TRBV12-4 to TRBJ1-2, with D unresolved. The CDR3 consists of 11 residues. V lost 3 bases, J lost 8 bases, and 7 bases lay in between. CDR3 region: CASSFVGGYTF. CDR3 nucleotides: TGTGCCAGCAGTTTTGTAGGAGGCTACACCTTC.

This chain links TRBV29-1 with TRBJ1-6; a possible D gene is TRBD1 (5 bases). The V gene lost 6 bases and the J gene lost 6 bases, with 15 bases spanning the gap. The CDR3 extends over 14 amino acids. The germline V gene encodes CDR1 SQVTM and CDR2 ANQGSEA. The CDR3, as DNA: TGCAGCGTCCGGGACGGGGGTGGTAATTCACCCCTCCACTTT. Translation gives CSVRDGGGNSPLHF. The complete variable domain, with remaining parts taken from reference TRBV29-1 and TRBJ1-6, reads SAVISQKPSRDICQRGTSLTIQCQVDSQVTMMFWYRQQPGQSLTLIATANQGSEATYESGFVIDKFPISRPNLTFSTLTVSNMSPEDSSIYLCSVRDGGGNSPLHFGNGTRLTVT.

The rearrangement links TRBV4-1 to TRBJ2-1; the match to TRBD2 covers 10 bases. This CDR3 contains 16 residues. V was pared by 4 bases and J by 4 bases, with 7 bases of the junction left unmatched. From germline, CDR1 is MGHRA and CDR2 YSYEKL. CDR3 loop: CASSRAGGQSYNEQFF. CDR3 sequence (DNA): TGCGCCAGCAGCCGAGCGGGGGGGCAATCATACAATGAGCAGTTCTTC.

This clonotype was detected a few times. J is TRBJ2-2 and V is TRBV7-3; 7 bases map to TRBD2. V gave up 3 bases and J gave up 4 bases; unmatched junction bases: 8. The CDR3 is made up of 16 amino acids. CDR1 SGHTA and CDR2 FQGTGA come from the germline V gene. The CDR3 loop is CASSFYRDYLTGELFF. The CDR3 DNA is TGTGCCAGCAGCTTCTATCGGGACTACCTCACCGGGGAGCTGTTTTTT.

This clonotype came up many times. A single base separates this from a much larger clone, so it may be a read error. As DNA, the CDR3 is TGCGCCAGCAGCCAAGATCAGGGGGGCTCCTACAATGAGCAGTTCTTC. Amino acid sequence: CASSQDQGGSYNEQFF. The chain recombines TRBV4-3 with TRBJ2-1, with D perhaps TRBD1 (7 bases). Germline V gives CDR1 LGHNA, CDR2 YSLEER. CDR3 length: 16 residues. Between the trimmed V and J ends, which lost 0 bases and 0 bases, there was a span of 9 bases.

The chain has TRBV7-8 and TRBJ2-1; 10 bases map to TRBD2. Germline CDR1 SGHVS, CDR2 FQNEAQ. With V trimmed by 1 base and J by 9 bases, 9 bases remained unmatched. The CDR3 has 16 amino acids. CDR3 sequence reads: CASSLGSSGGGSEQFF. DNA of the CDR3: TGTGCCAGCAGCTTAGGTAGCAGCGGGGGGGGGAGTGAGCAGTTCTTC.

The CDR3: CASSFLDSGTDTQYF. In nucleotides, the CDR3 is TGTGCCAGCAGTTTTTTGGACAGCGGCACAGATACGCAGTATTTT. The rearrangement links TRBV12-3 or TRBV12-4 to TRBJ2-3; possibly TRBD1 for D (6 bases). V was shortened by 3 bases and J by 1 base, with 11 bases between the two germline ends. The CDR3 runs to 15 residues.

In its sample, this clonotype was seen many times. The genes are TRBV6-2 or TRBV6-3 and TRBJ1-1; the match to TRBD1 covers 9 bases. From germline, CDR1 is MNHEY and CDR2 SVGEGT. V shed 2 bases and J 4 bases; nucleotides not matched to a gene: 8. This CDR3 contains 16 residues. CDR3 amino acids: CASSYPITGGPTEAFF. The CDR3 DNA is TGTGCCAGCAGTTACCCCATTACAGGGGGCCCCACTGAAGCTTTCTTT.

The chain couples TRBV27 to TRBJ2-2, with 8 bases fitting TRBD2. After removal of 7 bases from V and 2 bases from J, the junction contained 9 bases not matched to a gene. The germline V gene encodes CDR1 MNHEY and CDR2 SMNVEV (reference sequence). The CDR3 totals 16 residues. DNA for the CDR3: TGTGCCAGCATCTCCCGCGGGGGGCTTAACACCGGGGAGCTGTTTTTT. It translates to CASISRGGLNTGELFF.

Many counts were recorded for this clonotype. This chain links TRBV7-8 with TRBJ1-4; TRBD1 is a possible D gene (5 bases). V was cut by 5 bases and J by 6 bases, with 19 bases left in between. Germline-derived CDR1 and CDR2 are SGHVS and FQNEAQ. This CDR3 comprises 16 residues. CDR3 in amino acids: CASSPIRGRVYEKLFF. The CDR3 DNA is TGTGCCAGCAGCCCCATTCGGGGCAGGGTGTATGAAAAACTGTTTTTT.

Concerning this clonotype: A junction boundary mismatches the germline segment, possibly from a read error. This chain connects TRBV7-9 to TRBJ2-5; D possibly uses TRBD1 or TRBD2 (5 bases each). CDR1 is SEHNR, CDR2 FQNEAQ, per germline (reference sequence). The CDR3 has 14 residues. CDR3 amino acids: CANSLEGTGETQYF. Here the CDR3 DNA reads TGTGCCAACAGCTTAGAGGGGACGGGAGAGACCCAGTACTTC.

The V call is TRBV28, the J call TRBJ2-7; 9 bases match TRBD1. CDR3 length: 16 amino acids. The germline V gene encodes CDR1 MDHEN and CDR2 SYDVKM. The V gene end was trimmed by 2 bases and the J gene end by 1 base; junction bases not matched to a gene: 6. For the CDR3, the DNA is TGTGCCAGCAGTTTAAAGGGACAGGGAGTATCCTACGAGCAGTACGTC. Its translation: CASSLKGQGVSYEQYV.